Listed below are T cell receptor beta chains from one sample, sequenced in a study of beta chain features in type 1 diabetes. Here immunoSEQ multiplex PCR was the method, and the copy in TCRdb shows in-frame clones only, minus some. The sample lists some 300,000 clones, roughly 8% seen once, with approximately 1% in the top ten. The sequencing sample was made of central memory CD4+ T cells from blood. The receptors come from a woman aged 18 to 35 in good health. The CDR3 runs from the conserved cysteine through the conserved F or W. The D gene is left open where the match is weak. Size values are once, few and many counts, or a class for expanded clones, and some rows have none.

d_gene	v_gene	j_gene	abundance	CDR3aa	CDR3nt
NA	TRBV5-4	TRBJ2-3	few	CASSPWTGTDTQYF	TGTGCCAGCAGCCCTTGGACCGGTACAGATACGCAGTATTTT
TRBD2	TRBV14	TRBJ2-2	few	CASSPRLAWGTGELFF	TGTGCCAGCAGCCCTCGACTAGCCTGGGGCACCGGGGAGCTGTTTTTT
NA	TRBV4-3	TRBJ1-6	NA	CASSQDPPVPLHF	TGCGCCAGCAGCCAAGACCCACCGGTACCCCTCCACTTT
NA	TRBV7-8	TRBJ1-2	NA	CASSNTGNGYTF	TGTGCCAGCAGTAATACAGGGAATGGCTACACCTTC
NA	TRBV19	TRBJ1-3	NA	CASMESLSGNTIYF	TGTGCCAGTATGGAGTCACTCTCTGGAAACACCATATATTTT
TRBD2	TRBV6-1	TRBJ2-1	NA	CASSEVGLAGVGGFF	TGTGCCAGCAGTGAAGTGGGACTAGCGGGAGTAGGTGGGTTCTTC
NA	TRBV7-9	TRBJ1-3	NA	CASSPLLRPSGNTIYF	TGTGCCAGCAGCCCCTTGCTTAGACCCTCTGGAAACACCATATATTTT
TRBD1	TRBV11-2	TRBJ2-1	NA	CASSRSRGQGHNEQFF	TGTGCCAGCAGCCGATCGAGGGGACAGGGGCACAATGAGCAGTTCTTC
TRBD1	TRBV5-1	TRBJ2-1	few	CASRRAQGMEHEQFF	TGCGCCAGCAGACGCGCACAGGGGATGGAGCATGAGCAGTTCTTC
NA	TRBV4-2	TRBJ1-4	few	CASSQDGLPNEKLFF	TGTGCCAGCAGCCAAGACGGTTTACCTAATGAAAAACTGTTTTTT
NA	TRBV4-2	TRBJ2-5	few	CASSQGGQETQYF	TGTGCCAGCAGCCAAGGTGGGCAAGAGACCCAGTACTTC
NA	TRBV9	TRBJ2-1	few	CASKRSWSSYNEQFF	TGTGCCAGCAAGCGTAGCTGGAGCTCCTACAATGAGCAGTTCTTC
NA	TRBV6-6	TRBJ2-6	medium-sized	CASRLKGGANVLTF	TGTGCCAGCAGATTGAAAGGTGGGGCCAACGTCCTGACTTTC
NA	TRBV18	TRBJ2-7	many	CASSRADSYEQYF	TGTGCCAGCTCGAGGGCAGACTCCTACGAGCAGTACTTC